Listed below are T cell receptor beta chains from one sample, sequenced in a study of blood T cell dynamics during melanoma immunotherapy. Data came from immunoSEQ multiplex PCR; TCRdb stores just in-frame clones and leaves some out. Of 25,000 to 30,000 clones in the sample, approximately 80% were seen once. The starting material was blood, obtained from a patient treated with checkpoint blockade. These receptors came from a human donor with melanoma. Both conserved end residues are part of each CDR3. The order of the fields is D gene, V gene, J gene, clone size, CDR3 protein, CDR3 DNA. A D gene is named only where the DNA matches it firmly. The listing skips clone size in some rows; elsewhere it reads once, few, many or a size class.

d_call: .; v_call: TRBV27; j_call: TRBJ1-5; clone_size: .; cdr3_aa: CASSLKVGLNQPQHF; cdr3_nt: TGTGCCAGCAGTTTAAAGGTTGGGCTAAATCAGCCCCAGCATTTT
d_call: .; v_call: TRBV14; j_call: TRBJ1-1; clone_size: .; cdr3_aa: CASSHRPTGRRTTRMDTEAFF; cdr3_nt: TGTGCCAGCAGCCACCGACCGACTGGGCGTCGGACGACCCGTATGGACACTGAAGCTTTCTTT
d_call: TRBD2; v_call: TRBV7-9; j_call: TRBJ2-7; clone_size: .; cdr3_aa: CASSLAASGLYEQYF; cdr3_nt: TGTGCCAGCAGCTTAGCGGCTAGCGGACTCTACGAGCAGTACTTC
d_call: .; v_call: TRBV29-1; j_call: TRBJ2-5; clone_size: .; cdr3_aa: CSVRPPAYQETQYF; cdr3_nt: TGCAGCGTGCGCCCTCCGGCGTACCAAGAGACCCAGTACTTC
d_call: TRBD1; v_call: TRBV19; j_call: TRBJ2-1; clone_size: .; cdr3_aa: CASHTGTGIDEQFF; cdr3_nt: TGTGCCAGTCATACCGGGACAGGGATCGATGAGCAGTTCTTC
d_call: .; v_call: TRBV18; j_call: TRBJ2-2; clone_size: .; cdr3_aa: CASSPPAGTGELFF; cdr3_nt: TGTGCCAGCTCACCACCAGCAGGGACCGGGGAGCTGTTTTTT
d_call: TRBD2; v_call: TRBV15; j_call: TRBJ2-1; clone_size: .; cdr3_aa: CATSRDGLAGYNEQFF; cdr3_nt: TGTGCCACCAGCAGAGATGGACTAGCGGGATACAATGAGCAGTTCTTC
d_call: .; v_call: TRBV9; j_call: TRBJ2-5; clone_size: .; cdr3_aa: CASSVGGQPQETQYF; cdr3_nt: TGTGCCAGCAGCGTAGGAGGTCAACCCCAAGAGACCCAGTACTTC
d_call: TRBD1; v_call: TRBV5-1; j_call: TRBJ1-1; clone_size: .; cdr3_aa: CASSSHRDRGTEAFF; cdr3_nt: TGCGCCAGCAGCTCCCACCGGGACAGGGGTACTGAAGCTTTCTTT
d_call: .; v_call: TRBV7-6; j_call: TRBJ1-2; clone_size: .; cdr3_aa: CASSIYGVGGGVGGYTF; cdr3_nt: TGTGCCAGCAGCATCTACGGAGTAGGCGGGGGCGTGGGTGGCTACACCTTC
d_call: .; v_call: TRBV6-1; j_call: TRBJ1-4; clone_size: .; cdr3_aa: CASSLRPSNEKLFF; cdr3_nt: TGTGCCAGCAGTTTGAGACCATCGAATGAAAAACTGTTTTTT
d_call: TRBD1; v_call: TRBV18; j_call: TRBJ2-5; clone_size: .; cdr3_aa: CASSPGTGATQYF; cdr3_nt: TGTGCCAGCTCACCAGGGACAGGGGCCACCCAGTACTTC
d_call: TRBD1; v_call: TRBV7-2; j_call: TRBJ2-1; clone_size: .; cdr3_aa: CASSPGTGLYNEQFF; cdr3_nt: TGTGCCAGCAGCCCCGGGACAGGGTTGTACAATGAGCAGTTCTTC
d_call: .; v_call: TRBV4-1; j_call: TRBJ2-7; clone_size: .; cdr3_aa: CASSYREGEQYF; cdr3_nt: TGCGCCAGCAGCTACAGGGAAGGCGAGCAGTACTTC
d_call: .; v_call: TRBV6-5; j_call: TRBJ1-5; clone_size: .; cdr3_aa: CASSYSGGSNQPQHF; cdr3_nt: TGTGCCAGCAGTTACTCGGGGGGTAGCAATCAGCCCCAGCATTTT
d_call: TRBD1; v_call: TRBV7-9; j_call: TRBJ1-2; clone_size: .; cdr3_aa: CASILKPGGAEGYGYTF; cdr3_nt: TGTGCCAGCATCCTAAAGCCAGGGGGCGCTGAGGGCTATGGCTACACCTTC
d_call: TRBD1; v_call: TRBV4-3; j_call: TRBJ2-7; clone_size: .; cdr3_aa: CASGPGTGGSYEQYF; cdr3_nt: TGCGCCAGCGGTCCGGGTACAGGGGGCTCATACGAGCAGTACTTC
d_call: .; v_call: TRBV11-2; j_call: TRBJ2-7; clone_size: .; cdr3_aa: CASSLGGAGNEQYF; cdr3_nt: TGTGCCAGCAGCTTAGGTGGCGCCGGCAACGAGCAGTACTTC
d_call: .; v_call: TRBV9; j_call: TRBJ1-2; clone_size: once; cdr3_aa: CASSVAGAIGDGYTF; cdr3_nt: TGTGCCAGCAGCGTAGCGGGGGCAATCGGCGATGGCTACACCTTC
d_call: TRBD2; v_call: TRBV4-3; j_call: TRBJ2-1; clone_size: .; cdr3_aa: CASSQEGSGAYNEQFF; cdr3_nt: TGCGCCAGCAGCCAAGAAGGTAGCGGGGCCTACAATGAGCAGTTCTTC
d_call: TRBD2; v_call: TRBV5-1; j_call: TRBJ2-3; clone_size: .; cdr3_aa: CASSPERERSTDTQYF; cdr3_nt: TGCGCCAGCAGCCCCGAGCGGGAGAGGAGCACAGATACGCAGTATTTT
d_call: TRBD1; v_call: TRBV5-1; j_call: TRBJ1-4; clone_size: .; cdr3_aa: CASSVGQGATNEKLFF; cdr3_nt: TGCGCCAGCAGCGTAGGACAGGGTGCCACTAATGAAAAACTGTTTTTT
d_call: .; v_call: TRBV11-3; j_call: TRBJ2-7; clone_size: .; cdr3_aa: CASSPGPLQFYEQYF; cdr3_nt: TGTGCCAGCAGCCCAGGGCCCCTCCAGTTCTACGAGCAGTACTTC
d_call: TRBD1; v_call: TRBV7-2; j_call: TRBJ2-1; clone_size: .; cdr3_aa: CASSLAGTGAAYNEQFF; cdr3_nt: TGTGCCAGCAGCTTAGCCGGGACAGGGGCCGCCTACAATGAGCAGTTCTTC
d_call: TRBD1; v_call: TRBV5-1; j_call: TRBJ1-1; clone_size: few; cdr3_aa: CASSLDPRDSEAFF; cdr3_nt: TGCGCCAGCAGCTTGGATCCCCGGGACAGTGAAGCTTTCTTT
d_call: .; v_call: TRBV28; j_call: TRBJ1-1; clone_size: .; cdr3_aa: CASSFKGAVTNTEAFF; cdr3_nt: TGTGCCAGCAGTTTTAAGGGAGCGGTTACGAACACTGAAGCTTTCTTT
d_call: .; v_call: TRBV6-5; j_call: TRBJ1-2; clone_size: .; cdr3_aa: CASSLSVWGYTF; cdr3_nt: TGTGCCAGCAGTCTATCCGTATGGGGCTACACCTTC
d_call: .; v_call: TRBV9; j_call: TRBJ1-3; clone_size: .; cdr3_aa: CASSVSGDTSGNTIYF; cdr3_nt: TGTGCCAGCAGCGTATCAGGGGACACCTCTGGAAACACCATATATTTT
d_call: TRBD2; v_call: TRBV7-2; j_call: TRBJ2-2; clone_size: few; cdr3_aa: CASSLHSRGGAGELFF; cdr3_nt: TGTGCCAGCAGCTTACATTCGCGGGGGGGCGCCGGGGAGCTGTTTTTT
d_call: .; v_call: TRBV5-1; j_call: TRBJ2-7; clone_size: .; cdr3_aa: CASSLTGTPYEQYF; cdr3_nt: TGCGCCAGCAGCTTAACAGGGACTCCCTACGAGCAGTACTTC
d_call: TRBD2; v_call: TRBV12-5; j_call: TRBJ2-4; clone_size: .; cdr3_aa: CASGLVRGGILLAKNIQYF; cdr3_nt: TGTGCTAGTGGTTTGGTACGGGGAGGGATTCTTCTAGCCAAAAACATTCAGTACTTC
d_call: TRBD1; v_call: TRBV15; j_call: TRBJ2-1; clone_size: .; cdr3_aa: CATSRDRVNNEQFF; cdr3_nt: TGTGCCACCAGCAGGGACAGGGTGAACAATGAGCAGTTCTTC
d_call: .; v_call: TRBV2; j_call: TRBJ2-7; clone_size: .; cdr3_aa: CASSYRVYEQYF; cdr3_nt: TGTGCCAGCAGTTACAGGGTATACGAGCAGTACTTC
d_call: TRBD2; v_call: TRBV29-1; j_call: TRBJ2-1; clone_size: .; cdr3_aa: CSAVGLAGYNEQFF; cdr3_nt: TGCAGCGCCGTAGGACTAGCGGGGTACAATGAGCAGTTCTTC
d_call: TRBD1; v_call: TRBV6-5; j_call: TRBJ2-7; clone_size: .; cdr3_aa: CASSAWGQAKEQYF; cdr3_nt: TGTGCCAGCAGTGCCTGGGGACAGGCTAAAGAGCAGTACTTC
d_call: .; v_call: TRBV5-6; j_call: TRBJ1-5; clone_size: .; cdr3_aa: CASSRDGDNQPQHF; cdr3_nt: TGTGCCAGCAGCAGGGACGGAGACAATCAGCCCCAGCATTTT
d_call: .; v_call: TRBV6-5; j_call: TRBJ1-2; clone_size: .; cdr3_aa: CASSMSGVYGYTF; cdr3_nt: TGTGCCAGCAGTATGTCAGGGGTCTATGGCTACACCTTC
d_call: .; v_call: TRBV19; j_call: TRBJ1-1; clone_size: .; cdr3_aa: CATLDRGSMNTEAFF; cdr3_nt: TGTGCCACCTTGGACAGAGGAAGCATGAACACTGAAGCTTTCTTT
d_call: TRBD2; v_call: TRBV5-1; j_call: TRBJ2-3; clone_size: .; cdr3_aa: CASSLGGLAGYDTQYF; cdr3_nt: TGCGCCAGCAGCTTGGGAGGACTAGCGGGATACGATACGCAGTATTTT
d_call: TRBD2; v_call: TRBV10-2; j_call: TRBJ2-1; clone_size: .; cdr3_aa: CASSESGRTSGYNEQFF; cdr3_nt: TGCGCCAGCAGTGAGTCTGGAAGGACTAGCGGTTACAATGAGCAGTTCTTC
d_call: .; v_call: TRBV4-1; j_call: TRBJ2-7; clone_size: .; cdr3_aa: CASSHYTSLSYEQYF; cdr3_nt: TGCGCCAGCAGCCACTATACGTCCCTTTCCTACGAGCAGTACTTC